The next 29 T cell receptor beta chains were all read from a single sample in a study of STAT3 mutations in large granular lymphocyte leukemia (dated by TCRdb to between 2019 and 2020). Study-wide findings and limitations: At least one immunodominant TCRbeta clonotype was identified in every T-LGLL patient, and multiple immunodominant subclonotypes were identified in about half of the T-LGLL patients.

Which antigens these TCRs recognize remains unknown. Library construction relied on the immunoSEQ multiplex PCR assay. TCRdb retrieved this table from immuneACCESS and kept in-frame rearrangements only. Not all clones are present; in checked studies, unresolved V genes account for under half, and no reason is known for the remainder. This sample gives approximately 30,000 clones in total; around 80% of them show up just once. Of the sample, 30% falls within the top ten clones. The specimen sequenced was peripheral blood mononuclear cells. The receptors come from a woman aged 45-60 years with T-cell large granular lymphocyte leukemia. Some clones in this sample may be carry-over from other donors' samples. The age is the age at diagnosis.

The rearrangement links TRBV5-6 to TRBJ2-2; D is undetermined. The germline V gene has CDR1 SGHDT and CDR2 YYEEEE. CDR3 size: 15 residues. V dropped 2 bases and J dropped 2 bases, with 10 bases sitting between them. The CDR3 loop is CASSFFGHNTGELFF. CDR3 sequence (DNA): TGTGCCAGCAGCTTTTTCGGTCATAACACCGGGGAGCTGTTTTTT.

This clone was counted once. This chain links TRBV19 with TRBJ1-1, with TRBD1 as a possible D gene (5 bases). Trimming shortened V by 9 bases and J by 4 bases, and 18 bases separated the two germline ends. From germline, CDR1 is LNHDA and CDR2 SQIVND (reference sequence). This CDR3 region has 14 residues. The CDR3 DNA sequence: TGTGCCAGCACCTCCAGACGGGGGGGCACTGAAGCTTTCTTT. As protein: CASTSRRGGTEAFF.

The chain joins TRBV19 to TRBJ1-1, with a weak D call TRBD1 (5 bases). Trimming cost V 3 bases and J 4 bases, with 9 bases left between them. CDR1 is LNHDA and CDR2 is SQIVND in the germline V gene (reference sequence). The CDR3 has 13 residues. The CDR3 nucleotides read TGTGCCAGTAGTATGGGGGGATCCACTGAAGCTTTCTTT. Translating gives CASSMGGSTEAFF.

V is TRBV4-3 and J is TRBJ1-3; 9 bases are a match to TRBD1. With 3 bases clipped from V and 4 bases from J, the junction kept 7 bases outside the gene matches. The CDR3 sequence is 16 residues long. CDR1 is LGHNA, CDR2 YSLEER, per germline. The CDR3 nucleotides are TGCGCCAGCAGCCACCAGAGGACAGGGGTGGGAAACACCATATATTTT. Protein: CASSHQRTGVGNTIYF.

The rearrangement uses TRBV18 and TRBJ1-1; D unclear. Trimming removed 3 bases at V and 0 bases at J, with 14 bases between. The CDR3 has 16 amino acids. Germline CDR1 and CDR2: KGHSH and LQKENI. The CDR3 protein is CASSPSGSKMNTEAFF. CDR3 in DNA: TGTGCCAGCTCACCCTCGGGGTCTAAAATGAACACTGAAGCTTTCTTT.

This chain joins TRBV18 and TRBJ2-7; D is possibly TRBD2 (6 bases). The CDR3 runs to 15 residues. Germline V gene sequence: CDR1 KGHSH, CDR2 LQKENI. The V and J ends lost 2 bases and 5 bases respectively, with 16 bases between them. The CDR3 region has the DNA TGTGCCAGCTCACCATTGCGGGGAGAGCGGGACGAGCAGTACTTC. The encoded protein is CASSPLRGERDEQYF. The full variable domain, its missing parts supplied by reference TRBV18 and TRBJ2-7, is NAGVMQNPRHLVRRRGQEARLRCSPMKGHSHVYWYRQLPEEGLKFMVYLQKENIIDESGMPKERFSAEFPKEGPSILRIQQVVRGDSAAYFCASSPLRGERDEQYFGPGTRLTVT.

V and J are TRBV7-9 and TRBJ2-7, with D maybe TRBD2 (5 bases). This CDR3 comprises 13 residues. Germline V gene sequence: CDR1 SEHNR, CDR2 FQNEAQ (reference sequence). V lost 2 bases to trimming and J lost 7 bases, with 12 bases between them. The DNA for the CDR3 is TGTGCCAGCAGCTTACATTTGTCGGGGGAGCAGTACTTC. Amino acid sequence: CASSLHLSGEQYF.

This sequence joins TRBV6-5 and TRBJ1-1; no firm D call. Trimming took 9 bases from V and 0 from J, leaving 11 bases between them. This CDR3 region has 13 residues. The germline V gene encodes CDR1 MNHEY and CDR2 SVGAGI. In nucleotides, the CDR3 is TGTGCCAGGCCGCAGCTGATGAACACTGAAGCTTTCTTT. Protein product: CARPQLMNTEAFF.

The chain recombines TRBV5-1 with TRBJ2-3; tentatively, D is TRBD2 (5 bases). The CDR3 totals 14 residues. Trimming left V 5 bases short and J 2 bases short, with 12 bases between. CDR1 SGHRS and CDR2 YFSETQ come from the germline V gene. The DNA for the CDR3 is TGCGCCAGCAGGGCCAGCGGAAACACAGATACGCAGTATTTT. It yields the protein CASRASGNTDTQYF.

This chain connects TRBV18 to TRBJ2-7; weak D call: TRBD2 (5 bases). Trimming stripped 2 bases from V and 5 bases from J, with 13 bases between. The CDR3 consists of 14 residues. Per germline, CDR1 KGHSH and CDR2 LQKENI. The CDR3 reads CASSPSPRADEQYF. CDR3 nucleotides: TGTGCCAGCTCACCAAGCCCCAGAGCGGACGAGCAGTACTTC.

This chain uses TRBV18 with TRBJ2-3; the D gene is possibly TRBD2 (6 bases). CDR3 length: 15 amino acids. V dropped 2 bases and J dropped 0 bases, with 9 bases sitting between them. CDR1 is KGHSH and CDR2 is LQKENI in the germline V gene. CDR3 sequence reads: CASSPVGRSTDTQYF. The CDR3, as DNA: TGTGCCAGCTCACCAGTCGGGAGAAGCACAGATACGCAGTATTTT.

The chain employs TRBV28 and TRBJ2-5; D is unclear. The germline V gene has CDR1 MDHEN and CDR2 SYDVKM. Trimming pared 2 bases from V and 1 base from J, leaving 5 bases between. The CDR3 sequence is 13 residues long. DNA for the CDR3: TGTGCCAGCAGTTTACCGGTCCAAGAGACCCAGTACTTC. Translated: CASSLPVQETQYF.

This chain links TRBV29-1 with TRBJ2-2; D unclear. Germline loops: CDR1 SQVTM, CDR2 ANQGSEA. Trimming took off 4 bases at V and 3 bases at J, with 12 bases between the two ends. The CDR3 length is 14 residues. The CDR3, as DNA: TGCAGCGTTGTAATAGGGATCCACACCGGGGAGCTGTTTTTT. This gives the protein CSVVIGIHTGELFF.

The CDR3 coding sequence is TGCAGCGTTGCGCCAGCGTCATCCCACAATGAGCAGTTCTTC. This encodes CSVAPASSHNEQFF. The V call is TRBV29-1, the J call TRBJ2-1, with unresolved D. Trimming removed 4 bases from V and 5 bases from J, with 15 bases in between. The CDR3 is made up of 14 amino acids. Germline loops: CDR1 SQVTM, CDR2 ANQGSEA.

The chain recombines TRBV5-1 with TRBJ1-2; 10 bases map to TRBD1. Germline-derived CDR1 and CDR2 are SGHRS and YFSETQ. The CDR3 spans 16 residues. V dropped 5 bases and J dropped 3; count of bases not matched to a gene: 10. In DNA, the CDR3 is TGCGCCAGCAGGTCGGACAGGGGGGACGTGGACTATGGCTACACCTTC. Protein: CASRSDRGDVDYGYTF.

The chain carries TRBV5-4 and TRBJ1-1, with D perhaps TRBD1 (5 bases). Trimming cost V 3 bases and J 8 bases, with 14 bases left between them. Germline V gives CDR1 SGHNT, CDR2 YYREEE (reference sequence). This CDR3 comprises 13 residues. This CDR3 is CASSSGTENEAFF. The CDR3 DNA sequence: TGTGCCAGCAGCTCCGGGACGGAGAACGAAGCTTTCTTT.

The rearrangement links TRBV7-2 to TRBJ1-2; possible D gene TRBD1, 5 bases. This CDR3 comprises 16 residues. V lost 1 base, J lost 3 bases, and 15 bases lay in between. Per the germline V gene, CDR1 is SGHTA and CDR2 is FQGNSA. This CDR3 reads CASSLGFAQGDYGYTF. The DNA for the CDR3 is TGTGCCAGCAGCTTAGGGTTCGCGCAGGGTGACTATGGCTACACCTTC.

The chain employs TRBV28 and TRBJ2-7; D unresolved. Germline V gives CDR1 MDHEN, CDR2 SYDVKM. This CDR3 region has 13 residues. Trimming removed 1 base at V and 4 bases at J, with 8 bases between. The CDR3 loop reads CASSLSTDYEQYF. The DNA for the CDR3 is TGTGCCAGCAGTTTATCTACGGATTACGAGCAGTACTTC.

This clone was seen just once. In this CDR3 the conserved last residue, phenylalanine or tryptophan, is missing, so a read error is likely. The DNA is omitted, as the CDR3 cannot be located on it reliably, and the CDR3 follows TCRdb's listing. The chain uses TRBV23-1 and TRBJ2-7; the DNA was not compared with TRBD2, the D call given in the table. TRBV23-1 is an ORF for which the function is uncertain. The CDR3 length is 8 residues, termini included. This CDR3 is CASSQIVL.

The chain employs TRBV5-4 and TRBJ2-1, with a possible D match to TRBD2 (6 bases). Germline-derived CDR1 and CDR2 are SGHNT and YYREEE (reference sequence). V lost 1 base and J 7 bases, leaving 18 bases between the germline ends. CDR3 size: 16 residues. This chain's CDR3 is CASSLFSGERLNEQFF. For the CDR3, the DNA is TGTGCCAGCAGCTTGTTCTCGGGGGAGCGTTTGAATGAGCAGTTCTTC. Together with reference TRBV5-4 and TRBJ2-1, the CDR3 gives the full variable domain: ETGVTQSPTHLIKTRGQQVTLRCSSQSGHNTVSWYQQALGQGPQFIFQYYREEENGRGNFPPRFSGLQFPNYSSELNVNALELDDSALYLCASSLFSGERLNEQFFGPGTRLTVL.

Here the CDR3 reads CASSYSGGPYEQYF. The CDR3, as DNA: TGTGCCAGCAGTTACTCGGGCGGCCCGTACGAGCAGTACTTC. This chain uses TRBV6-6 with TRBJ2-7; D is uncertain. CDR3 size: 14 residues. The V end was cut by 0 bases, the J end by 4 bases, with 10 bases between. Germline loops: CDR1 MNHNY, CDR2 SVGAGI (reference sequence).

The rearrangement joins TRBV27 to TRBJ1-1; D perhaps matches TRBD1 (5 bases). CDR1 and CDR2 from the germline V gene are MNHEY and SMNVEV (reference sequence). This CDR3 is 12 amino acids long. The germline V and J ends were trimmed by 4 bases and 5 bases, with 8 bases remaining between them. The CDR3 nucleotides read TGTGCCAGCAGTTCTAGGGGAACTGAAGCTTTCTTT. Translating gives CASSSRGTEAFF.

The chain joins TRBV25-1 to TRBJ2-5; D uncertain. CDR1 is MGHDK, CDR2 SYGVNS, per germline. The CDR3 extends over 13 amino acids. The ends were cut back, 0 bases at V and 5 bases at J, with 7 bases in the middle. CDR3 sequence reads: CASSEYGEETQYF. Here the CDR3 DNA reads TGTGCCAGCAGTGAATACGGTGAGGAGACCCAGTACTTC.

J is TRBJ1-2 and V is TRBV13; D ambiguous. Germline V gene sequence: CDR1 PRHDT, CDR2 FYEKMQ (reference sequence). The length of the CDR3 is 13 residues. The V end was cut by 0 bases, the J end by 4 bases, with 6 bases between. For the CDR3, the DNA is TGTGCCAGCAGCTTAGGTAGCGGCTATGGCTACACCTTC. Protein product: CASSLGSGYGYTF.

The gene calls are TRBV4-1 and TRBJ2-7; TRBD2 agrees at 10 bases. CDR3 length: 17 amino acids. Trimming removed 0 bases from V and 4 bases from J; junction bases left unmatched: 9. The germline V gene encodes CDR1 MGHRA and CDR2 YSYEKL. CDR3 protein: CASSQDPRGLAKYEQYF. The CDR3 DNA reads TGCGCCAGCAGCCAAGATCCTCGGGGACTAGCGAAATACGAGCAGTACTTC.

V and J are TRBV5-1 and TRBJ2-1, with D possibly TRBD1 on 6 matching bases. The length of the CDR3 is 15 residues. Trimming stripped 2 bases from V and 3 bases from J, with 12 bases between. Germline V gene data show CDR1 as SGHRS and CDR2 as YFSETQ. The CDR3 sequence is CASSFVGASYNEQFF. DNA of the CDR3: TGCGCCAGCAGCTTCGTGGGGGCCAGCTACAATGAGCAGTTCTTC.

The rearrangement joins TRBV5-4 to TRBJ1-4; unclear D gene. The V gene lost 4 bases and the J gene lost 3 bases, with 16 bases spanning the gap. Germline-derived CDR1 and CDR2 are SGHNT and YYREEE (reference sequence). The CDR3 extends over 16 amino acids. Here the CDR3 DNA reads TGTGCCAGCAGCCCAGGACTCCACGTCGCTAATGAAAAACTGTTTTTT. Residues: CASSPGLHVANEKLFF.

The chain combines TRBV5-4 with TRBJ1-2; possible D gene TRBD1, 6 bases. Germline V gene lookup returns CDR1 SGHNT and CDR2 YYREEE (reference sequence). The CDR3 is 13 residues long. Trimming stripped 4 bases from V and 2 bases from J, with 9 bases between. CDR3 DNA sequence: TGTGCCAGCAGCCCACAGGGAAACTATGGCTACACCTTC. Its protein is CASSPQGNYGYTF.

V gene TRBV18 combines with J gene TRBJ2-5, with 10 positions matching TRBD1. Germline CDR1 and CDR2: KGHSH and LQKENI. The CDR3 is 16 residues long. V shed 5 bases, J shed 5 bases, and the junction held 11 bases outside the gene matches. CDR3 protein: CASSTRRDRGWETQYF. The DNA for the CDR3 is TGTGCCAGCTCAACGCGCCGGGACAGGGGATGGGAGACCCAGTACTTC. Looking up the rest from reference TRBV18 and TRBJ2-5 gives the full variable domain: NAGVMQNPRHLVRRRGQEARLRCSPMKGHSHVYWYRQLPEEGLKFMVYLQKENIIDESGMPKERFSAEFPKEGPSILRIQQVVRGDSAAYFCASSTRRDRGWETQYFGPGTRLLVL.